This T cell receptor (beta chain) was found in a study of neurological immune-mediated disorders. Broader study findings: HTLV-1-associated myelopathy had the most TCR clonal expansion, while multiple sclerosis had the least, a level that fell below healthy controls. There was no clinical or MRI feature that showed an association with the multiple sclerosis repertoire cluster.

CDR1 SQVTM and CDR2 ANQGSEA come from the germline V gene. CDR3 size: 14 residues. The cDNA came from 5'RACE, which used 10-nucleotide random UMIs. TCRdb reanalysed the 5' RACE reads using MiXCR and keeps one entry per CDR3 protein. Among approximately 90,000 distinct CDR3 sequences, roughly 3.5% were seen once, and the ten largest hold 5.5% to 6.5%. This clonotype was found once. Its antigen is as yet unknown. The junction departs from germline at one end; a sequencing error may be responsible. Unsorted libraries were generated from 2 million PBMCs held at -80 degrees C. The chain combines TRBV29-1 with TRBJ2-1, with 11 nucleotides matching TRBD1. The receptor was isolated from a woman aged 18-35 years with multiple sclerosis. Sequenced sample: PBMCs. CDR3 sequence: CSVVGQGANNAQFF. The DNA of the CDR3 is TGCAGCGTCGTAGGACAGGGGGCCAACAATGCGCAGTTCTTC.